This passage covers 30 T cell receptor beta chains from one sample sequenced in a study of blood T cell repertoires in COVID-19. The table came from immunoSEQ multiplex PCR; TCRdb's copy has only in-frame clones and leaves some out. The sample carries some 150,000 clones, roughly 80% recorded once. Sequenced sample: PBMCs or T cells enriched from blood (not recorded which). The receptors derive from a woman aged 18-29 years who had been exposed to COVID-19.

CDR3 sequence: CASLPSGNPYGYTF. In DNA form, the CDR3 reads TGTGCCAGCCTGCCTTCGGGGAACCCCTATGGCTACACCTTC. The rearrangement uses TRBV6-5 and TRBJ1-2; D uncertain. Germline V gene lookup returns CDR1 MNHEY and CDR2 SVGAGI. This CDR3 has 14 residues. Trimming removed 8 bases from V and 4 bases from J, with 17 bases in between.

The CDR3 DNA reads as TGTGCCAGCAGCGTAGTTCCCTCGGGGGGTGATACGCAGTATTTT. This codes for CASSVVPSGGDTQYF. The chain combines TRBV9 with TRBJ2-3; 7 bases are shared with TRBD2. The CDR3 consists of 15 residues. The germline CDR1 and CDR2 sequences are SGDLS and YYNGEE. Trimming removed 0 bases from V and 6 bases from J; junction bases left unmatched: 7.

This chain connects TRBV24-1 to TRBJ1-5; a possible D gene is TRBD1 (6 bases). The V gene lost 0 bases and the J gene lost 5 bases, with 22 bases spanning the gap. The germline V gene has CDR1 KGHDR and CDR2 SFDVKD. The length of the CDR3 is 19 residues. The CDR3 region is CATSDLWTVLREHHQPQHF. CDR3 sequence (DNA): TGTGCCACCAGTGATTTGTGGACAGTTCTAAGGGAACATCATCAGCCCCAGCATTTT.

V and J are TRBV5-1 and TRBJ1-2, with 7 bases that match TRBD1. The CDR3 is made up of 13 amino acids. J was trimmed by 5 bases and V by 1 base; bases with no gene match: 2. Germline assignment: CDR1 SGHRS and CDR2 YFSETQ. This CDR3 is CASSLTGAYGYTF. The CDR3 DNA reads as TGCGCCAGCAGCTTGACAGGGGCTTATGGCTACACCTTC.

This clone occurred a few times. J is TRBJ2-1 and V is TRBV19; TRBD2 matches at 9 bases. The germline CDR1 and CDR2 sequences are LNHDA and SQIVND (reference sequence). The ends lost 4 bases at V and 6 bases at J; junction bases unmatched: 7. The CDR3 runs to 15 residues. The DNA for the CDR3 is TGTGCCAGTAGTAGGACTAGCGCACCCACCAATGAGCAGTTCTTC. It codes for CASSRTSAPTNEQFF.

This clone has only one observation. The CDR3 loop reads CASSELRAGGFTGGYTF. The DNA for the CDR3 is TGTGCCAGCAGTGAATTGAGGGCAGGGGGCTTTACCGGGGGCTACACCTTC. The genes are TRBV25-1 and TRBJ1-2; 8 nucleotides match TRBD1. This CDR3 region has 17 residues. Germline assignment: CDR1 MGHDK and CDR2 SYGVNS. V lost 1 base and J lost 8; bases outside the gene matches: 15.

The V and J genes are TRBV7-8 and TRBJ2-7; no clear D gene. V gave up 1 base and J gave up 7 bases, with 8 bases separating them. The CDR3 extends over 12 amino acids. Germline values: CDR1 SGHVS, CDR2 FQNEAQ. The chain's CDR3 is CASSLVGVEQYF. CDR3 in DNA: TGTGCCAGCAGCTTAGTCGGAGTGGAGCAGTACTTC.

The genes are TRBV10-2 and TRBJ2-1; maybe TRBD1 (7 bases). Germline V gene lookup returns CDR1 WSHSY and CDR2 SAAADI. CDR3 length: 16 residues. Trimming took off 6 bases at V and 6 bases at J, with 21 bases between the two ends. CDR3 DNA: TGCGCCAGCAGGGGGAAGGGGGAGGACAGGACCAATGAGCAGTTCTTC. It encodes CASRGKGEDRTNEQFF.

This clone has only one observation. This chain joins TRBV5-1 and TRBJ2-3, with TRBD2 matching over 9 bases. The CDR3 covers 16 residues. V lost 3 bases and J lost 5; bases outside the gene matches: 10. Germline CDR1 reads SGHRS; CDR2 reads YFSETQ. The CDR3: CASSSLLAGVKDTQYF. The CDR3 nucleotides read TGCGCCAGCAGCTCCCTCTTAGCGGGAGTGAAAGATACGCAGTATTTT.

This chain joins TRBV7-9 and TRBJ1-3; a weak D match, TRBD1 (5 bases). The germline gives CDR1 SEHNR, CDR2 FQNEAQ (reference sequence). V lost 4 bases and J lost 1, with 11 bases in between. The CDR3 totals 15 residues. DNA for the CDR3: TGTGCCAGCAGCTCGTCAAGGGGTTCTGGAAACACCATATATTTT. Amino acid sequence: CASSSSRGSGNTIYF.

The chain links TRBV7-9 to TRBJ2-5, with D unresolved. Germline lookup yields CDR1 SEHNR and CDR2 FQNEAQ (reference sequence). The CDR3 totals 12 residues. V was shortened by 4 bases and J by 2 bases, with 5 bases between the two germline ends. CDR3 DNA sequence: TGTGCCAGCAGCTCGTTTCAAGAGACCCAGTACTTC. Protein: CASSSFQETQYF.

V and J are TRBV4-2 and TRBJ1-6; D may be TRBD1 (6 bases). The CDR3 is 15 amino acids. V lost 2 bases to trimming and J lost 5 bases, with 10 bases between them. Germline values: CDR1 LGHNA, CDR2 YNFKEQ. The CDR3 is CASSQLQGNNSPLHF. CDR3 in DNA: TGTGCCAGCAGCCAACTGCAGGGGAATAATTCACCCCTCCACTTT.

The V call is TRBV6-4, the J call TRBJ1-5; 11 bases line up with TRBD1. The CDR3 runs to 16 residues. V was clipped by 1 base and J by 4 bases; unmatched bases: 3. CDR1 and CDR2 from the germline V gene are MRHNA and SNTAGT. CDR3 in amino acids: CASSDLRDRGNQPQHF. DNA of the CDR3: TGTGCCAGCAGTGACTTGCGGGACAGGGGGAATCAGCCCCAGCATTTT.

This clone was seen a single time. The gene calls are TRBV11-3 and TRBJ2-1, with 9 bases fitting TRBD2. The CDR3 has 14 amino acids. Germline assignment: CDR1 SGHNT and CDR2 YENEEA. The trim removed 4 bases at V and 9 bases at J, leaving 7 bases unmatched. The DNA of the CDR3 is TGTGCCAGCAGCTCTCGCGATAGCGGGAGTGAGCAGTTCTTC. Translating it yields CASSSRDSGSEQFF. Complete variable domain (other parts from reference TRBV11-3 and TRBJ2-1): EAGVVQSPRYKIIEKKQPVAFWCNPISGHNTLYWYLQNLGQGPELLIRYENEEAVDDSQLPKDRFSAERLKGVDSTLKIQPAELGDSAVYLCASSSRDSGSEQFFGPGTRLTVL.

The gene calls are TRBV19 and TRBJ1-5, with D possibly TRBD1 on 5 matching bases. V was cut by 5 bases and J by 1 base, with 12 bases left in between. This CDR3 is 15 amino acids long. In germline, CDR1 is LNHDA, CDR2 SQIVND (reference sequence). The CDR3 DNA follows: TGTGCCAGTAGTTGGCAGGGCCTCAGCAATCAGCCCCAGCATTTT. It specifies CASSWQGLSNQPQHF.

This chain uses TRBV6-5 with TRBJ1-4; tentative D call: TRBD1 (6 bases). Germline CDR1 reads MNHEY; CDR2 reads SVGAGI. V gave up 8 bases and J gave up 5 bases, with 18 bases separating them. The CDR3 runs to 15 residues. CDR3 bases: TGTGCCAGCCGAAAATACAGGGAGGGGAATGAAAAACTGTTTTTT. This translates into CASRKYREGNEKLFF.

This sequence joins TRBV9 and TRBJ2-1; 10 bases match TRBD2. J lost 3 bases, V lost 4 bases, and 10 bases had no gene match. The germline V gene encodes CDR1 SGDLS and CDR2 YYNGEE. The CDR3 has 17 residues. CDR3 DNA sequence: TGTGCCAGCAGCACGGGACTAGCGATTGGCGGCTACAATGAGCAGTTCTTC. Its translation is CASSTGLAIGGYNEQFF.

This sequence joins TRBV29-1 and TRBJ2-7; no definite D call. Germline CDR1 SQVTM, CDR2 ANQGSEA. Trimming took 1 base from V and 6 from J, leaving 13 bases between them. This CDR3 is built from 13 residues. The CDR3 DNA reads as TGCAGCGTTGAAGGGAGAGCGATTGGCGAGCAGTACTTC. Protein sequence: CSVEGRAIGEQYF.

The gene calls are TRBV27 and TRBJ2-5; 10 positions match TRBD2. Germline V lookup: CDR1 MNHEY, CDR2 SMNVEV (reference sequence). The CDR3 extends over 15 amino acids. The trim removed 2 bases at V and 5 bases at J, leaving 5 bases unmatched. CDR3 sequence reads: CASSLIAGGGETQYF. CDR3 in DNA: TGTGCCAGCAGTTTAATAGCGGGAGGAGGGGAGACCCAGTACTTC.

J is TRBJ1-2 and V is TRBV19; D might be TRBD1 (5 bases). Trimming removed 3 bases at V and 8 bases at J, with 10 bases between. Germline CDR1 and CDR2: LNHDA and SQIVND (reference sequence). This CDR3 comprises 12 residues. DNA for the CDR3: TGTGCCAGTAGTATCCGGTGGGGCGGCTACACCTTC. Its protein is CASSIRWGGYTF.

This rearrangement joins TRBV4-1 to TRBJ1-1; possible D gene TRBD1, 6 bases. CDR3 size: 14 residues. V lost 6 bases, J lost 0 bases, and 11 bases lay in between. Germline CDR1 and CDR2: MGHRA and YSYEKL. The CDR3 sequence is CASSPGQMNTEAFF. DNA of the CDR3: TGCGCCAGCAGTCCGGGACAAATGAACACTGAAGCTTTCTTT.

V and J are TRBV4-1 and TRBJ2-3; D is perhaps TRBD2 (5 bases). V was trimmed by 1 base and J by 4 bases, leaving 6 bases between them. The length of the CDR3 is 13 residues. CDR1 and CDR2 (germline): MGHRA, YSYEKL. In DNA form, the CDR3 reads TGCGCCAGCAGCCAAGGGAGGCCAGATACGCAGTATTTT. Translating gives CASSQGRPDTQYF.

The chain has TRBV2 and TRBJ2-1; TRBD1 matches 7 bases. CDR1 and CDR2 (germline): SNHLY, FYNNEI. J lost 4 bases, V lost 4 bases, and 4 bases had no gene match. The CDR3 is 14 amino acids. CDR3 nucleotides: TGTGCCAGCAGTGGATACAGGGGATACAATGAGCAGTTCTTC. This codes for CASSGYRGYNEQFF. The complete variable domain, with remaining parts taken from reference TRBV2 and TRBJ2-1, reads EPEVTQTPSHQVTQMGQEVILRCVPISNHLYFYWYRQILGQKVEFLVSFYNNEISEKSEIFDDQFSVERPDGSNFTLKIRSTKLEDSAMYFCASSGYRGYNEQFFGPGTRLTVL.

The chain employs TRBV7-9 and TRBJ1-1; D is unresolved. Deletions cut 1 base from V and 4 bases from J, with 4 bases between. Germline CDR1 is SEHNR and CDR2 is FQNEAQ (reference sequence). The CDR3 has 12 residues. The CDR3 region has the DNA TGTGCCAGCAGCTTAGTAATCACTGAAGCTTTCTTT. Amino acids: CASSLVITEAFF.

The chain uses TRBV7-2 and TRBJ2-3, with no clear D. This CDR3 has 15 amino acids. The germline V gene encodes CDR1 SGHTA and CDR2 FQGNSA. The V end was cut by 5 bases, the J end by 3 bases, with 15 bases between. The CDR3 is CASSASLLATDTQYF. DNA for the CDR3: TGTGCCAGCAGCGCAAGTCTCTTAGCTACAGATACGCAGTATTTT.

V usage is TRBV4-3 and J usage is TRBJ2-3; the match to TRBD2 covers 12 bases. Unmatched junction bases numbered 4, after V lost 6 bases and J lost 6 bases. Germline CDR1 and CDR2: LGHNA and YSLEER. The CDR3 has 14 amino acids. CDR3 coding DNA: TGCGCCAGCAGTCGACTAGCGGGAGCCGATACGCAGTATTTT. It specifies CASSRLAGADTQYF.

The chain is built from TRBV5-1 and TRBJ1-4; 7 positions agree with TRBD1. The length of the CDR3 is 16 residues. Germline V gene sequence: CDR1 SGHRS, CDR2 YFSETQ. V lost 5 bases, J lost 6 bases, and 13 bases stayed unmatched. The CDR3 bases are TGCGCCAGCAGTTTAAATCCGGGACAGTTATATGAAAAACTGTTTTTT. This gives the protein CASSLNPGQLYEKLFF.

This clone has only one observation. V is TRBV7-9 and J is TRBJ2-2, with D unresolved. CDR1 and CDR2 (germline): SEHNR, FQNEAQ (reference sequence). Trimming shortened V by 2 bases and J by 7 bases, and 2 bases separated the two germline ends. There are 11 residues in the CDR3. The chain's CDR3 is CASSLLGELFF. CDR3 bases: TGTGCCAGCAGCTTACTCGGGGAGCTGTTTTTT.

J is TRBJ1-1 and V is TRBV21-1; TRBD1, the D gene given by the table, was not confirmed from the DNA. TRBV21-1 is described as a pseudogene. The length of the CDR3 is 14 residues. The CDR3 DNA sequence: TGTGCCAGCAGCAAAGGACAGGGGGCCACTGAAGCTTTCTTT. Protein sequence: CASSKGQGATEAFF.

The chain is built from TRBV13 and TRBJ2-3, with 11 bases lining up with TRBD2. CDR1 PRHDT and CDR2 FYEKMQ come from the germline V gene (reference sequence). With 3 bases clipped from V and 6 bases from J, the junction kept 14 bases outside the gene matches. The CDR3 is 18 amino acids. CDR3 sequence: CASSFWAGTSGQRDTQYF. Here the CDR3 DNA reads TGTGCCAGCAGCTTTTGGGCCGGGACTAGCGGACAGAGGGATACGCAGTATTTT. Based on the CDR3 plus reference TRBV13 and TRBJ2-3, the full variable domain is AAGVIQSPRHLIKEKRETATLKCYPIPRHDTVYWYQQGPGQDPQFLISFYEKMQSDKGSIPDRFSAQQFSDYHSELNMSSLELGDSALYFCASSFWAGTSGQRDTQYFGPGTRLTVL.